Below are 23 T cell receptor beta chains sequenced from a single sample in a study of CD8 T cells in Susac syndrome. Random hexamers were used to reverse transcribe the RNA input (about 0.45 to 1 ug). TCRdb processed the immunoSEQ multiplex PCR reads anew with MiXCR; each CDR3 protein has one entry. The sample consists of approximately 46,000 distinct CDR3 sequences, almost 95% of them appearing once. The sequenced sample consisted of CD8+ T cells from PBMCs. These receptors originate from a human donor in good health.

CDR3: CASSHSLFSGSYQETQYF. In DNA, the CDR3 is TGTGCCAGCAGTCATAGCCTCTTTAGCGGGAGCTACCAAGAGACCCAGTACTTC. The V call is TRBV27, the J call TRBJ2-5; 9 bases align to TRBD2. The germline CDR1 and CDR2 sequences are MNHEY and SMNVEV (reference sequence). J lost 0 bases, V lost 5 bases, and 13 bases had no gene match. The CDR3 totals 18 residues.

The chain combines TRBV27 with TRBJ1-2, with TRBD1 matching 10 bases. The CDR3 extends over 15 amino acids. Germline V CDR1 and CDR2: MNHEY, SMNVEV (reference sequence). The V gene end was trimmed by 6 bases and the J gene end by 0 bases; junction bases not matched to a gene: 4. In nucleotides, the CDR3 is TGTGCCAGCAGCCCCGACAGGGGGCCTAACTATGGCTACACCTTC. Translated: CASSPDRGPNYGYTF.

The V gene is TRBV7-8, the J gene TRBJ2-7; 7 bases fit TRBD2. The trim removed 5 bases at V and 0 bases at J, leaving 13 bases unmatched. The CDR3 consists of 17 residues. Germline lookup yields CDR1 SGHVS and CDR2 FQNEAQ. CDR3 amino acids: CASSPLARTRSSYEQYF. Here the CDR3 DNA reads TGTGCCAGCAGCCCACTAGCGAGGACAAGGAGCTCCTACGAGCAGTACTTC.

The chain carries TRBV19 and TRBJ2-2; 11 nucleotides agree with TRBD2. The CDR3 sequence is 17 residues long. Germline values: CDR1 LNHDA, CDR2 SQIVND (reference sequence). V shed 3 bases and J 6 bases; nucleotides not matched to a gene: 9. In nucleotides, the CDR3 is TGTGCCAGTAGTATCAGCCTAGCGGGAGGTGTGCCCGGGGAGCTGTTTTTT. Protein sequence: CASSISLAGGVPGELFF.

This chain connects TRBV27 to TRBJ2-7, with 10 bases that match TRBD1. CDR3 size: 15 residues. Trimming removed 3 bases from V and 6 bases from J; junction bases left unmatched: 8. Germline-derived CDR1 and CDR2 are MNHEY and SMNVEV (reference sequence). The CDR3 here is CASSFGTGDYGEQYF. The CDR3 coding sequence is TGTGCCAGCAGTTTCGGGACAGGGGACTATGGCGAGCAGTACTTC.

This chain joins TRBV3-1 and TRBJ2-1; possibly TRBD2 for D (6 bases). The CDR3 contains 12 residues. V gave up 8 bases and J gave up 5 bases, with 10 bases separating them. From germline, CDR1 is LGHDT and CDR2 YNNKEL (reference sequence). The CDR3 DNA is TGTGCCAGCCGGGACTTTCACAATGAGCAGTTCTTC. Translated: CASRDFHNEQFF.

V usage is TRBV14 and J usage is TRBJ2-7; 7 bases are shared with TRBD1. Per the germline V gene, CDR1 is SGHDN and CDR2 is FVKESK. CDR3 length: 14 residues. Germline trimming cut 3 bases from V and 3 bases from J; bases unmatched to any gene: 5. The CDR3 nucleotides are TGTGCCAGCAGCCAGGCAGGGGGATACTACGAGCAGTACTTC. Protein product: CASSQAGGYYEQYF.

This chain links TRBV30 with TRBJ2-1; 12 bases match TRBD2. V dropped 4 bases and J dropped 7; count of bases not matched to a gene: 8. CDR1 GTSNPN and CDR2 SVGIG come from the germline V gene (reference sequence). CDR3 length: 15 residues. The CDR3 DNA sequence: TGTGCCTGGATGTGGCTAGCGGGAGGGATAAATGAGCAGTTCTTC. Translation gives CAWMWLAGGINEQFF.

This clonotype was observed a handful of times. Written as DNA, the CDR3 is TGTGCCAGCAGTGTAGGGGGGGCGTCCTACGAGCAGTACTTC. It encodes CASSVGGASYEQYF. The chain employs TRBV6-1 and TRBJ2-7; a weak D match, TRBD2 (7 bases). V shed 4 bases and J shed 1 base, with 11 bases lying between them. CDR3 length: 14 residues. CDR1 and CDR2 (germline): MNHNS, SASEGT.

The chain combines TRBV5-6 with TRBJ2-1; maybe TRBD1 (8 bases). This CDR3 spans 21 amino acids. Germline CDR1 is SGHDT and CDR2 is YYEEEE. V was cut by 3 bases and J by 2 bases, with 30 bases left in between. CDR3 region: CASSSGGPGQVLWVTYNEQFF. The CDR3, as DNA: TGTGCCAGCAGCTCGGGGGGCCCGGGACAGGTATTGTGGGTCACCTACAATGAGCAGTTCTTC.

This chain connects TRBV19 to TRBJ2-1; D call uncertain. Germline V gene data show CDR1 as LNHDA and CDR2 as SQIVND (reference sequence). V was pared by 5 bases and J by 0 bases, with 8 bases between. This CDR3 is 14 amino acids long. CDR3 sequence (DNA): TGTGCCAGTAGTGGTTACAGCTCCTACAATGAGCAGTTCTTC. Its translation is CASSGYSSYNEQFF.

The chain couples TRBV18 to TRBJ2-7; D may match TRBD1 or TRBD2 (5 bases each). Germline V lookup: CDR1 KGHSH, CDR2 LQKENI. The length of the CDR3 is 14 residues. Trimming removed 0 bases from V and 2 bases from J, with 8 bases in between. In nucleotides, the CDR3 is TGTGCCAGCTCACCACCGGGGGAAGCCTACGAGCAGTACTTC. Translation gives CASSPPGEAYEQYF.

CDR3 sequence: CASGSTGKGETQYF. The DNA of the CDR3 is TGTGCTAGTGGTTCGACAGGGAAAGGAGAGACCCAGTACTTC. The chain links TRBV12-5 to TRBJ2-5; 7 positions agree with TRBD1. The ends lost 4 bases at V and 4 bases at J; junction bases unmatched: 6. Germline assignment: CDR1 LGHNT and CDR2 FRNRAP. The CDR3 extends over 14 amino acids.

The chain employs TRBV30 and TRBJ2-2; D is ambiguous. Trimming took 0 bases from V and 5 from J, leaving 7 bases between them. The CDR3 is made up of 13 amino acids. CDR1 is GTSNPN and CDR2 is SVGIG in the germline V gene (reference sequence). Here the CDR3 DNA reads TGTGCCTGGAGTGTTGGCCGGACCGGGGAGCTGTTTTTT. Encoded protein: CAWSVGRTGELFF.

In DNA, the CDR3 is TGTGCCAGCAGAAGACTAGCGGGAGTTCTCAATGAGCAGTTCTTC. It is translated as CASRRLAGVLNEQFF. The chain combines TRBV6-2 or TRBV6-3 with TRBJ2-1, with TRBD2 identical over 12 bases. This CDR3 is 15 amino acids long. Germline assignment: CDR1 MNHEY and CDR2 SVGEGT. V gave up 6 bases and J gave up 6 bases; unmatched junction bases: 6.

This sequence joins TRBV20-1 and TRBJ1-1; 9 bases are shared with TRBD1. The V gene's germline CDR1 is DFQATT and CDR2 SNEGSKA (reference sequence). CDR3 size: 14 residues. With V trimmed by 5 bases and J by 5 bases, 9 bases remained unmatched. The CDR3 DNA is TGCAGTGCTCGGTGGCGACAGGGGGAGACTGAAGCTTTCTTT. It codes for CSARWRQGETEAFF.

In DNA form, the CDR3 reads TGCAGTGCTAGAGATCTCGAGACTCAGGGACGTACGCAGTATTTT. Amino acid sequence: CSARDLETQGRTQYF. The chain uses TRBV20-1 and TRBJ2-3; D possibly matches TRBD1 or TRBD2 (5 bases each). The V gene lost 0 bases and the J gene lost 8 bases, with 18 bases spanning the gap. Germline CDR1 DFQATT, CDR2 SNEGSKA (reference sequence). The CDR3 has 15 amino acids.

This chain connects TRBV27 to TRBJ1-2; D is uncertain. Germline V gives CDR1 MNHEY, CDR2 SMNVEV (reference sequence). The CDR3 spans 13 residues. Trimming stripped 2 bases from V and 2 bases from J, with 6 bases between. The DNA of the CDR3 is TGTGCCAGCAGTTTAGGGCAGAACTATGGCTACACCTTC. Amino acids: CASSLGQNYGYTF.

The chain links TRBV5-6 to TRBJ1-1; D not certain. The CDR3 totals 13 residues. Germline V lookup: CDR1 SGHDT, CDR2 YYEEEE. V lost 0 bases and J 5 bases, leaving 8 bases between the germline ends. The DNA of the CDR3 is TGTGCCAGCAGCTTGGAGGTGGGGACTGAAGCTTTCTTT. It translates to CASSLEVGTEAFF.

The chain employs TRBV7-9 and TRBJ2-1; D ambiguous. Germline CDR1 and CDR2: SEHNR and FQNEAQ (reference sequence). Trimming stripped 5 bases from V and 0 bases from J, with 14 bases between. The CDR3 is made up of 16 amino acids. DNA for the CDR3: TGTGCCAGCAGCCCCTCATTTTCGGTCTCCTACAATGAGCAGTTCTTC. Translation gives CASSPSFSVSYNEQFF.

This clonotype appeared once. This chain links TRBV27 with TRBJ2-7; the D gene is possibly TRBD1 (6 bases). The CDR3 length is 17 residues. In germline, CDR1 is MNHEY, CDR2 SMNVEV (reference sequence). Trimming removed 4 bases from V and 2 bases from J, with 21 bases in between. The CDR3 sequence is CASSSQGVQGPTYEQYF. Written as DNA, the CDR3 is TGTGCCAGCAGTTCCCAAGGGGTACAGGGCCCCACCTACGAGCAGTACTTC.

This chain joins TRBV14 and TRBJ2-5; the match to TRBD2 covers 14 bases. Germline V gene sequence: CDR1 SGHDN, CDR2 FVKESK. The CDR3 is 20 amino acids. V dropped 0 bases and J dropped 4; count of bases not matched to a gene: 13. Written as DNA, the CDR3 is TGTGCCAGCAGCCAAGATAAGGTCCGGACTAGCGGGAGGTTGGTAGAGACCCAGTACTTC. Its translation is CASSQDKVRTSGRLVETQYF. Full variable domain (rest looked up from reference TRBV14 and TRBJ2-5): EAGVTQFPSHSVIEKGQTVTLRCDPISGHDNLYWYRRVMGKEIKFLLHFVKESKQDESGMPNNRFLAERTGGTYSTLKVQPAELEDSGVYFCASSQDKVRTSGRLVETQYFGPGTRLLVL.

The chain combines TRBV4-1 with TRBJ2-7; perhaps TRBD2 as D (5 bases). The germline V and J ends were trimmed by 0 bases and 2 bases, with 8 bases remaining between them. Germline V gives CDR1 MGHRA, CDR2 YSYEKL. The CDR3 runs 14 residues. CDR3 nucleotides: TGCGCCAGCAGCCAAGAGAGGGTGGCCTACGAGCAGTACTTC. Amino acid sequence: CASSQERVAYEQYF.